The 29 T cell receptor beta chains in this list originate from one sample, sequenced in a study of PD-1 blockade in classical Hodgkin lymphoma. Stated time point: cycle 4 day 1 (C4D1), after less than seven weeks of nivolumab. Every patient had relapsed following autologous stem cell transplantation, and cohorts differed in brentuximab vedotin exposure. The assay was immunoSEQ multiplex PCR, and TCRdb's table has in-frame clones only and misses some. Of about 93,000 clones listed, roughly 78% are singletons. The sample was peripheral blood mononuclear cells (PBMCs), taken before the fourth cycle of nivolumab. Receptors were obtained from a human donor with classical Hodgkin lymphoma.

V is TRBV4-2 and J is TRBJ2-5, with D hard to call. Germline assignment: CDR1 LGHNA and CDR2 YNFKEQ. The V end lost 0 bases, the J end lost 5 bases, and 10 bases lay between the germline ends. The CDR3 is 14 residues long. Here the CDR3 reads CASSQEGRGETQYF. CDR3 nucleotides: TGTGCCAGCAGCCAAGAAGGGCGAGGCGAGACCCAGTACTTC.

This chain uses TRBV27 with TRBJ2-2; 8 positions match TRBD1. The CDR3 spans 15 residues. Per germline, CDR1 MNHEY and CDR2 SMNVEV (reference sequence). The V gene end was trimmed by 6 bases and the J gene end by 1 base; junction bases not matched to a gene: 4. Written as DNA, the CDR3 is TGTGCCAGCAGGACAGGGGCGCTGAACACCGGGGAGCTGTTTTTT. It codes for CASRTGALNTGELFF.

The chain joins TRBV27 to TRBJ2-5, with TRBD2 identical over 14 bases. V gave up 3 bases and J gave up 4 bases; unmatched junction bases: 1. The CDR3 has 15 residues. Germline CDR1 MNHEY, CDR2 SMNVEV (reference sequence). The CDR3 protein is CASSFGTSGRETQYF. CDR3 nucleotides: TGTGCCAGCAGTTTTGGGACTAGCGGGAGAGAGACCCAGTACTTC.

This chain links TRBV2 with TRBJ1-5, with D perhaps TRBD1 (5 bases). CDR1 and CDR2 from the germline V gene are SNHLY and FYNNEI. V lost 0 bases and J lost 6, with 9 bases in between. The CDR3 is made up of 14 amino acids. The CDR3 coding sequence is TGTGCCAGCAGTGAAGCAGGGGATGTTCAGCCCCAGCATTTT. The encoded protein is CASSEAGDVQPQHF.

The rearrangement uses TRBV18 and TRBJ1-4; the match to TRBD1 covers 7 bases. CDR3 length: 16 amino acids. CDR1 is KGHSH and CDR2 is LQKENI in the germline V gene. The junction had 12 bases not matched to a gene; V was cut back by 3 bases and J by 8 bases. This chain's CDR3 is CASSPETGVDFEKLFF. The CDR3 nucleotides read TGTGCCAGCTCACCCGAAACAGGGGTAGATTTCGAAAAACTGTTTTTT. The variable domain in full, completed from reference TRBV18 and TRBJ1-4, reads NAGVMQNPRHLVRRRGQEARLRCSPMKGHSHVYWYRQLPEEGLKFMVYLQKENIIDESGMPKERFSAEFPKEGPSILRIQQVVRGDSAAYFCASSPETGVDFEKLFFGSGTQLSVL.

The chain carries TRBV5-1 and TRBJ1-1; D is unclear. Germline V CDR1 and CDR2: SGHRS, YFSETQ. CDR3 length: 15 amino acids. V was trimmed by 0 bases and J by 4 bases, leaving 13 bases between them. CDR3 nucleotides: TGCGCCAGCAGCTTGGGTGGGGTTTTCGGCACTGAAGCTTTCTTT. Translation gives CASSLGGVFGTEAFF.

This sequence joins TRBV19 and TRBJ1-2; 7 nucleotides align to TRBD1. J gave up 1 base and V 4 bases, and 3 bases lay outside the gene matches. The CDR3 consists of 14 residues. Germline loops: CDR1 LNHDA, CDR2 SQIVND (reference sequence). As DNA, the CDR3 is TGTGCCAGTAGTACGGGGGACAGTAACTATGGCTACACCTTC. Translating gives CASSTGDSNYGYTF.

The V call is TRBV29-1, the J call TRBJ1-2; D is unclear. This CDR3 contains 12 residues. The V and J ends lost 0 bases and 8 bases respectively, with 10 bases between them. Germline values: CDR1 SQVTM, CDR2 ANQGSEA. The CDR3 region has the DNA TGCAGCGTTGAAGATCGGGTAGGAGGCTACACCTTC. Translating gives CSVEDRVGGYTF.

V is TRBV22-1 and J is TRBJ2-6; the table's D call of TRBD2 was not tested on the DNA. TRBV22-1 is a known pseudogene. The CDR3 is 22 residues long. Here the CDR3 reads CPGRDRREQRDCEQSRANVLTF. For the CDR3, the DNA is TGTCCTGGGAGGGATCGACGAGAGCAGCGCGACTGCGAACAAAGTCGGGCCAACGTCCTGACTTTC.

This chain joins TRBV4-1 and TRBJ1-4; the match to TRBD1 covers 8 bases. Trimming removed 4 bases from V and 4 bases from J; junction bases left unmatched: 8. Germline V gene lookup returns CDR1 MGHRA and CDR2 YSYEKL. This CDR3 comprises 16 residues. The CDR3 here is CASSRRSGQVNEKLFF. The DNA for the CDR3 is TGCGCCAGCAGCCGCCGGTCGGGACAGGTTAATGAAAAACTGTTTTTT.

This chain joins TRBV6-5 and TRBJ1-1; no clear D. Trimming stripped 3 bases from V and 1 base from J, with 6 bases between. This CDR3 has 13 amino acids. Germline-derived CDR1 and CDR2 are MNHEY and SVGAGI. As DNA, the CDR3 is TGTGCCAGCAGTTATTTTCAGAACACTGAAGCTTTCTTT. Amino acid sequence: CASSYFQNTEAFF.

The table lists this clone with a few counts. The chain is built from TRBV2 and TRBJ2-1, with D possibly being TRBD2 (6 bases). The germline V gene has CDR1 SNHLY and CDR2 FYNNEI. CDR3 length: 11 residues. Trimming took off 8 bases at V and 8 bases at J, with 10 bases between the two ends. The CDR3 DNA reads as TGTGCCAGCGGGACTCCCGATGAGCAGTTCTTC. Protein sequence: CASGTPDEQFF. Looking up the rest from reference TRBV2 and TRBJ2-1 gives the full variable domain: EPEVTQTPSHQVTQMGQEVILRCVPISNHLYFYWYRQILGQKVEFLVSFYNNEISEKSEIFDDQFSVERPDGSNFTLKIRSTKLEDSAMYFCASGTPDEQFFGPGTRLTVL.

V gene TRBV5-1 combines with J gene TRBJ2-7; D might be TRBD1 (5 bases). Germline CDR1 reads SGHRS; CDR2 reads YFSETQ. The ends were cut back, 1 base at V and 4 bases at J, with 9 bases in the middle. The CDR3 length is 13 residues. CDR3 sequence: CASSLWGPYEQYF. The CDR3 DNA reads TGCGCCAGCAGCTTGTGGGGCCCATACGAGCAGTACTTC.

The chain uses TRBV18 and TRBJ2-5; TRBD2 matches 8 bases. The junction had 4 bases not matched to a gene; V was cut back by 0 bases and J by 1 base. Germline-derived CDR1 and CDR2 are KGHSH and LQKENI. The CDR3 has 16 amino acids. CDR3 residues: CASSPPQAGAQETQYF. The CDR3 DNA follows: TGTGCCAGCTCACCACCCCAAGCGGGAGCCCAAGAGACCCAGTACTTC.

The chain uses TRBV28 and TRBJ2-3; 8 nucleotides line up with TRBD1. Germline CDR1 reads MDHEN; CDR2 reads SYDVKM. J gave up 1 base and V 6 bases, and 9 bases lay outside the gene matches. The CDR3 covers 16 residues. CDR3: CASSPPGQGGTDTQYF. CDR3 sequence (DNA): TGTGCCAGCAGCCCTCCTGGACAGGGCGGCACAGATACGCAGTATTTT.

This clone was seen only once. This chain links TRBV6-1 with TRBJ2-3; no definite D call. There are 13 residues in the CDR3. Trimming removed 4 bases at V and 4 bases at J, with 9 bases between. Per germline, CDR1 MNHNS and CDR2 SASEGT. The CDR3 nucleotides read TGTGCCAGCAGTGTTACTGGACCAGATACGCAGTATTTT. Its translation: CASSVTGPDTQYF.

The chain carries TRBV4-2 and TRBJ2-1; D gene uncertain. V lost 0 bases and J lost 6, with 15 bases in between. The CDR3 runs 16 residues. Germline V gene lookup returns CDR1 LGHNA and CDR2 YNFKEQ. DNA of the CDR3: TGTGCCAGCAGCCAAGATCGCGGCCTTAGAACCAATGAGCAGTTCTTC. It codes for CASSQDRGLRTNEQFF.

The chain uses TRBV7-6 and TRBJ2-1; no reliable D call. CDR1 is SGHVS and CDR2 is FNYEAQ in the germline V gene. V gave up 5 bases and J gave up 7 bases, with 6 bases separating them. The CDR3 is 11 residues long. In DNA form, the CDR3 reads TGTGCCAGCAGCCACCTAAATGAGCAGTTCTTC. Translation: CASSHLNEQFF.

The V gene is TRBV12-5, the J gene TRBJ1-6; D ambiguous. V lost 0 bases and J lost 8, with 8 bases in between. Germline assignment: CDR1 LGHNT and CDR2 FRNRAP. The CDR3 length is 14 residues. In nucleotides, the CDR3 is TGTGCTAGTGGTTTGGTACCCCGGGATTCACCCCTCCACTTT. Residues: CASGLVPRDSPLHF.

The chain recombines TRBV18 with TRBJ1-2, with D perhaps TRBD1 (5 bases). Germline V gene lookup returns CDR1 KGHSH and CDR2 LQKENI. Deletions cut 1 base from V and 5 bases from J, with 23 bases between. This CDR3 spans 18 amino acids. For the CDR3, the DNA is TGTGCCAGCTCACCACTCGCACAGGAGCCTTCGAGCGGGTATGGCTACACCTTC. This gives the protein CASSPLAQEPSSGYGYTF.

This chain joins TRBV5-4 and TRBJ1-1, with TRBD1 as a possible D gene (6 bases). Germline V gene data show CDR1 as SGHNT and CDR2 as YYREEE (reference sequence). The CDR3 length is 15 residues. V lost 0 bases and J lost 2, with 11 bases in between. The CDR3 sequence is CASSLAGGLNTEAFF. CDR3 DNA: TGTGCCAGCAGCTTGGCGGGGGGGCTAAACACTGAAGCTTTCTTT.

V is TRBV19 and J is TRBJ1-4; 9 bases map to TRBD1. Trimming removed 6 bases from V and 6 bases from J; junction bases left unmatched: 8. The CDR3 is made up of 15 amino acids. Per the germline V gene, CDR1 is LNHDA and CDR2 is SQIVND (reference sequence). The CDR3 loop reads CASRPNRGRYEKLFF. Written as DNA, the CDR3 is TGTGCCAGTAGACCAAACAGGGGGCGGTATGAAAAACTGTTTTTT.

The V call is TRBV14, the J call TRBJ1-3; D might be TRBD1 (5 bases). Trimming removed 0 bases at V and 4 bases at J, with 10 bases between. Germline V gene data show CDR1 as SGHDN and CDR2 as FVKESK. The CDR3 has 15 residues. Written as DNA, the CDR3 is TGTGCCAGCAGCCAAGAAGGGGTGTCGGGAAACACCATATATTTT. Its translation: CASSQEGVSGNTIYF.

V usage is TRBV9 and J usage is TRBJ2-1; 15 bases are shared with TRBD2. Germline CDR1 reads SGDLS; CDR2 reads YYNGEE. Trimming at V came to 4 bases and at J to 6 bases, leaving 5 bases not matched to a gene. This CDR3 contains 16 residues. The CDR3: CASSKGLAGGINEQFF. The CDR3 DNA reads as TGTGCCAGCAGCAAGGGACTAGCGGGAGGTATCAATGAGCAGTTCTTC.

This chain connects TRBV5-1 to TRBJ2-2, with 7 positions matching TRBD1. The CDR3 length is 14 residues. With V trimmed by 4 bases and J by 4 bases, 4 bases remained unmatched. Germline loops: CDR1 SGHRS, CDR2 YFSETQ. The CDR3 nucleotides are TGCGCCAGCAGCCAAACAGGGGTCACCGGGGAGCTGTTTTTT. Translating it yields CASSQTGVTGELFF.

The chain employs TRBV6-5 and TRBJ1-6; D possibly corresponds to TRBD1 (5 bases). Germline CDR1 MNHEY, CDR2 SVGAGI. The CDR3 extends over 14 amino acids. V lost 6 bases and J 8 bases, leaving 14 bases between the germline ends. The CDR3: CASRLVGGDSPLHF. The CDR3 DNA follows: TGTGCCAGCAGATTGGTCGGGGGGGATTCACCCCTCCACTTT.

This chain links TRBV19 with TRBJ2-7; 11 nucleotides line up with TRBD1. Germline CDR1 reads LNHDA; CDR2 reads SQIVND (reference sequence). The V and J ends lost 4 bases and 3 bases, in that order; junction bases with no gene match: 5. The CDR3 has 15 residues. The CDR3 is CASSRSGTGGYEQYF. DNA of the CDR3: TGTGCCAGTAGTAGGTCCGGGACAGGGGGCTACGAGCAGTACTTC.

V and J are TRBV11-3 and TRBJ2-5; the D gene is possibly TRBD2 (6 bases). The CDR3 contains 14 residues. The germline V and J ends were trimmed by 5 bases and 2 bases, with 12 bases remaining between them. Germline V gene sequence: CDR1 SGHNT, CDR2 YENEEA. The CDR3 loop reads CASSPGGSQETQYF. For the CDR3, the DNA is TGTGCCAGCAGCCCCGGGGGTTCACAAGAGACCCAGTACTTC.

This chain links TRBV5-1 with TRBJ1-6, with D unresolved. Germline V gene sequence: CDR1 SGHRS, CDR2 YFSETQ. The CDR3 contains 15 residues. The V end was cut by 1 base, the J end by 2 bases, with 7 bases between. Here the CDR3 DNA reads TGCGCCAGCAGCTTGATTGGGGCCTATAATTCACCCCTCCACTTT. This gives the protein CASSLIGAYNSPLHF.